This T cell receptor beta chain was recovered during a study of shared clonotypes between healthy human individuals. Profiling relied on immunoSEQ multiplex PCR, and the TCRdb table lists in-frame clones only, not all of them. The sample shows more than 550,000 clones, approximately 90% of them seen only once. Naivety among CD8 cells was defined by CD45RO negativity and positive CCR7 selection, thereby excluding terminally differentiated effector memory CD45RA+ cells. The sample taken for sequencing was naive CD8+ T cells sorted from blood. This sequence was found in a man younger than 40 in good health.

The CDR3 reads CASSKAGTSASPYEQYF. DNA for the CDR3: TGTGCCAGCAGCAAGGCCGGGACTAGCGCCTCTCCCTACGAGCAGTACTTC. The rearrangement links TRBV11-2 to TRBJ2-7; 10 nucleotides agree with TRBD2. The ends lost 5 bases at V and 2 bases at J; junction bases unmatched: 12. The CDR3 length is 17 residues. In germline, CDR1 is SGHAT, CDR2 FQNNGV.